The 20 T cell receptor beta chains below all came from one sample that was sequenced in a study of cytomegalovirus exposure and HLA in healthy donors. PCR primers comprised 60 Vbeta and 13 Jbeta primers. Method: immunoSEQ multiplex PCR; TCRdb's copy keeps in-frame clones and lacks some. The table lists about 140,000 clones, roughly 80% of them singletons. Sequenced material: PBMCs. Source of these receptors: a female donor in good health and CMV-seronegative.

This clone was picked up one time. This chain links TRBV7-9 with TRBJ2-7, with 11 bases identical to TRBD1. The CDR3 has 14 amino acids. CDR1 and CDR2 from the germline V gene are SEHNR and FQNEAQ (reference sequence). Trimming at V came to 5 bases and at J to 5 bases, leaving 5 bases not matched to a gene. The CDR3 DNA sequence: TGTGCCAGCAGCCCCAGGACAGGGGGCGACGAGCAGTACTTC. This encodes CASSPRTGGDEQYF.

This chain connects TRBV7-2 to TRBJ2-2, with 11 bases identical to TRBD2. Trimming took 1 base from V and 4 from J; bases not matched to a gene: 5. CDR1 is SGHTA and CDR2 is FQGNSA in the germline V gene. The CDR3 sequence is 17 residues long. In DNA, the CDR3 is TGTGCCAGCAGCTTAGTTAGCGGGAGGGCGCGCACCGGGGAGCTGTTTTTT. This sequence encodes CASSLVSGRARTGELFF.

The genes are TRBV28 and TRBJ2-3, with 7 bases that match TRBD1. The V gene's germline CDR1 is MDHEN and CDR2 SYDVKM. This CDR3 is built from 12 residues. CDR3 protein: CAGQGVTDTQYF. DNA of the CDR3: TGTGCGGGCCAGGGGGTAACCGATACGCAGTATTTT.

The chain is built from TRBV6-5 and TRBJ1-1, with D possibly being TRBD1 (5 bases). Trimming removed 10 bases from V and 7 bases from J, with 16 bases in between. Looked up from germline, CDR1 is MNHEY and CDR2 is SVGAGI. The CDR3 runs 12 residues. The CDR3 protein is CATGRGRLEAFF. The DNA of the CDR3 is TGTGCCACCGGGAGGGGACGCCTTGAAGCTTTCTTT.

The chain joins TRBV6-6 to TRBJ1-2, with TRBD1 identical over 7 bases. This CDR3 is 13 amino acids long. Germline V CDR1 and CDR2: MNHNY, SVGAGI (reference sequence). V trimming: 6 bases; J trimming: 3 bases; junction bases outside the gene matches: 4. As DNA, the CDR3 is TGTGCCAGCAGCGATGACAGGGACTATGGCTACACCTTC. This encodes CASSDDRDYGYTF.

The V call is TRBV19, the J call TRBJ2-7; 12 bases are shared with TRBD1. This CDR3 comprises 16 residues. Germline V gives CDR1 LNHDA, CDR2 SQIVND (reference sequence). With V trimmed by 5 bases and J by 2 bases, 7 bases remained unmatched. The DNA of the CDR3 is TGTGCCAGTAGTCAAGGGACAGGGGGCGCGACCTACGAGCAGTACTTC. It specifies CASSQGTGGATYEQYF.

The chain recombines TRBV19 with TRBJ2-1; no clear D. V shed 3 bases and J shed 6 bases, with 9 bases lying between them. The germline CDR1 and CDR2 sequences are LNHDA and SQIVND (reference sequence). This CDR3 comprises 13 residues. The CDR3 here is CASSIHSFNEQFF. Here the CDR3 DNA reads TGTGCCAGTAGTATCCACTCTTTCAATGAGCAGTTCTTC.

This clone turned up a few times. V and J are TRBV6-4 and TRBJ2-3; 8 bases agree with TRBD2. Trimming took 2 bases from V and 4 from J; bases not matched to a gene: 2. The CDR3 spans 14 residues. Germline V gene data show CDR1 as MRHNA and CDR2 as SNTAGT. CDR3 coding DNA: TGTGCCAGCAGTGACGCGGGGGGCGCAGATACGCAGTATTTT. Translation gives CASSDAGGADTQYF.

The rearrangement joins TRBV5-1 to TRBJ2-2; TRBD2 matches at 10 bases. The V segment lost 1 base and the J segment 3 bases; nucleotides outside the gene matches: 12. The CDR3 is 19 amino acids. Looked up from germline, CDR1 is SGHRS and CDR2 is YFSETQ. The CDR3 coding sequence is TGCGCCAGCAGCTTGATTCAATTAGCGGGAGGAATGCACACCGGGGAGCTGTTTTTT. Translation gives CASSLIQLAGGMHTGELFF. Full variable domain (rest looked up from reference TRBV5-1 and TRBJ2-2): KAGVTQTPRYLIKTRGQQVTLSCSPISGHRSVSWYQQTPGQGLQFLFEYFSETQRNKGNFPGRFSGRQFSNSRSEMNVSTLELGDSALYLCASSLIQLAGGMHTGELFFGEGSRLTVL.

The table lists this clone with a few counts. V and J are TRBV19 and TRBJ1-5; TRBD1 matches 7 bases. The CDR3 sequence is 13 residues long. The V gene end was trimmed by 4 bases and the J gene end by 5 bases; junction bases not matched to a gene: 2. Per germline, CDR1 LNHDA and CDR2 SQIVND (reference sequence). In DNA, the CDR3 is TGTGCCAGTAGTAGACAGGGCCATCAGCCCCAGCATTTT. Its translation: CASSRQGHQPQHF.

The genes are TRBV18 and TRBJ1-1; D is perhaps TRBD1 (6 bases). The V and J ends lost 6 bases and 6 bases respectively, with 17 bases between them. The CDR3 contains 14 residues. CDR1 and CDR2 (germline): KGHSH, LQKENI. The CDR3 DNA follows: TGTGCCAGCTCTCCGGGGCAGGGGCTCGCTGAAGCTTTCTTT. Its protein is CASSPGQGLAEAFF. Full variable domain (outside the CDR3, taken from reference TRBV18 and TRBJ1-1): NAGVMQNPRHLVRRRGQEARLRCSPMKGHSHVYWYRQLPEEGLKFMVYLQKENIIDESGMPKERFSAEFPKEGPSILRIQQVVRGDSAAYFCASSPGQGLAEAFFGQGTRLTVV.

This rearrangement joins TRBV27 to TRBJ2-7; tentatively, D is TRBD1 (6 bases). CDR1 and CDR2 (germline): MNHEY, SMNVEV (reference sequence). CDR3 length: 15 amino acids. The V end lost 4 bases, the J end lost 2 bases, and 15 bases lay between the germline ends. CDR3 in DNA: TGTGCCAGCAGTTGGACCCCCGGGACACCCTACGAGCAGTACTTC. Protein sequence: CASSWTPGTPYEQYF.

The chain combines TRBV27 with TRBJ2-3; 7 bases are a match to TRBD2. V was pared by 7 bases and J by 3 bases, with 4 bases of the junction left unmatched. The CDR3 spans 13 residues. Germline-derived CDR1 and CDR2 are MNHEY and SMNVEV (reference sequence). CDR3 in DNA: TGTGCCAGCATTGGCGGGAGAACAGATACGCAGTATTTT. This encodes CASIGGRTDTQYF.

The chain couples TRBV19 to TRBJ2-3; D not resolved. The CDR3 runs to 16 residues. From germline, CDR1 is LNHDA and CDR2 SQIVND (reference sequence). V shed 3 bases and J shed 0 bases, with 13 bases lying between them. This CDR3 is CASSMFLSPSTDTQYF. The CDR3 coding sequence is TGTGCCAGTAGTATGTTTCTCTCTCCTAGCACAGATACGCAGTATTTT.

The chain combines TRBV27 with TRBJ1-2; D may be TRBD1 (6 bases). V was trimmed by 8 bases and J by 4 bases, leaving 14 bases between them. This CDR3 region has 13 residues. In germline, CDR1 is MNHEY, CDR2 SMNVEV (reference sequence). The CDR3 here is CASSGRGVYGYTF. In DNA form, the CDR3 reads TGTGCCAGCTCGGGGAGGGGGGTCTATGGCTACACCTTC.

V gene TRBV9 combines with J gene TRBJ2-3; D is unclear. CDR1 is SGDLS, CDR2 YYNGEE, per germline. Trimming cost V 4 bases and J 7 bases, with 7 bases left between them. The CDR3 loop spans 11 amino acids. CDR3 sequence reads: CASSTSNTQYF. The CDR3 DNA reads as TGTGCCAGCAGCACTTCAAATACGCAGTATTTT.

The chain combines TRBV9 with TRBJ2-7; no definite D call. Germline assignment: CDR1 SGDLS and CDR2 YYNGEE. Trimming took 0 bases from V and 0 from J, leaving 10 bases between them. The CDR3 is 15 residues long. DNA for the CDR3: TGTGCCAGCAGCGTAGCCCCAGGAAGCTCCTACGAGCAGTACTTC. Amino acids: CASSVAPGSSYEQYF.

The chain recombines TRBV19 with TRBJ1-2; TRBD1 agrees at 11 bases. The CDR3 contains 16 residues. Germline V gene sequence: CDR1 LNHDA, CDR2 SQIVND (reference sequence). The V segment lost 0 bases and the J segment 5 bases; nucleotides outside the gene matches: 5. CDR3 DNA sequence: TGTGCCAGTAGTATAGATCTCCGGGACAGGGGGTATGGCTACACCTTC. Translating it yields CASSIDLRDRGYGYTF.

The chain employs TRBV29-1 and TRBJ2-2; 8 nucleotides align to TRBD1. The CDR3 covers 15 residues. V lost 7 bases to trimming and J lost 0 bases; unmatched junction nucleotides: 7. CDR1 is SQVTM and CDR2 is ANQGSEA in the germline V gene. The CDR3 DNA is TGCAGCGCAACCCGGACAGGGACGAACACCGGGGAGCTGTTTTTT. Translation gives CSATRTGTNTGELFF.

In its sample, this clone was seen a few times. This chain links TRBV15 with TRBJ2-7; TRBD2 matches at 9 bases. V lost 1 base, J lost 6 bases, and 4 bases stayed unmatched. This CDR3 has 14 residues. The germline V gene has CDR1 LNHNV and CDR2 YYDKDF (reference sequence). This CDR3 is CATSRVAGAVEQYF. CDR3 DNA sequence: TGTGCCACCAGCAGAGTAGCGGGAGCCGTCGAGCAGTACTTC.